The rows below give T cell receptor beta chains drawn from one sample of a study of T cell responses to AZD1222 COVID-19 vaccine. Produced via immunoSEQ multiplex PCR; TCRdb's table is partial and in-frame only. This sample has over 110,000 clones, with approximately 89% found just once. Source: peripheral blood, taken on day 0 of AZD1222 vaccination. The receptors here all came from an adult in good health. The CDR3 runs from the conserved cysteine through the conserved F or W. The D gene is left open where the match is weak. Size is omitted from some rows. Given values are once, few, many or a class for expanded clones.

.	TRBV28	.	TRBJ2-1	CASSFRGASSYNEQFF	TGTGCCAGCAGTTTCCGTGGGGCCAGCTCCTACAATGAGCAGTTCTTC
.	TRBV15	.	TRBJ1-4	CATSRAGFLGKLFF	TGTGCCACCAGCAGAGCGGGGTTTCTTGGAAAACTGTTTTTT
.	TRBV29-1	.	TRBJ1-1	CSGGPLSTEAFF	TGCAGCGGGGGCCCCTTATCCACTGAAGCTTTCTTT
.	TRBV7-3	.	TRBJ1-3	CASSPRPRGFGNTIYF	TGTGCCAGCAGCCCCCGTCCCCGGGGCTTCGGAAACACCATATATTTT
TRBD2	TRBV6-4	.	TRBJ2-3	CASSQTGGSTDTQYF	TGTGCCAGCAGCCAGACCGGGGGGAGCACAGATACGCAGTATTTT
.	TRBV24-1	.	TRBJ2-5	CATSDSLRSETQYF	TGTGCCACCAGTGATTCACTTAGATCCGAGACCCAGTACTTC
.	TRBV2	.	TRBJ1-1	CASSDQGNTEAFF	TGTGCCAGCAGTGACCAGGGGAACACTGAAGCTTTCTTT
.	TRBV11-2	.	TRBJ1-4	CASSLDEKLFF	TGTGCCAGCAGCTTGGATGAAAAACTGTTTTTT
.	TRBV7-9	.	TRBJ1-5	CASSLAGMSNQPQHF	TGTGCCAGCAGCTTAGCTGGGATGAGCAATCAGCCCCAGCATTTT
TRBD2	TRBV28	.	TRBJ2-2	CASSSPGSGGNTGELFF	TGTGCCAGCAGTTCGCCTGGTAGCGGGGGGAACACCGGGGAGCTGTTTTTT
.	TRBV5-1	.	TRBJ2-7	CASSLPTYEQYF	TGCGCCAGCAGCTTGCCCACCTACGAGCAGTACTTC
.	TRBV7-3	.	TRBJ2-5	CASQTGYGTQYF	TGTGCCAGCCAAACAGGGTACGGGACCCAGTACTTC
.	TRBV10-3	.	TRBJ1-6	CAIKSDTANNSPLHF	TGTGCCATCAAGTCGGATACCGCCAATAATTCACCCCTCCACTTT
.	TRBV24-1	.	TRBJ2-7	CATSPGQTYEQYF	TGTGCCACCAGTCCAGGACAGACCTACGAGCAGTACTTC
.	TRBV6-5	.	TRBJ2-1	CASSYGGGGEQFF	TGTGCCAGCAGTTATGGCGGGGGCGGTGAGCAGTTCTTC
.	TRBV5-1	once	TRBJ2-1	CASSFSGANNEQFF	TGCGCCAGCAGCTTTTCCGGGGCGAACAATGAGCAGTTCTTC
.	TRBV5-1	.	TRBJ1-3	CASKDSSGNTIYF	TGCGCCAGCAAGGACAGCTCTGGAAACACCATATATTTT
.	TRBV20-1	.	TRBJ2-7	CSARPGHEQYF	TGCAGTGCTAGACCAGGGCATGAGCAGTACTTC
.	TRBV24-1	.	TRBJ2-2	CATRGPTGELFF	TGTGCCACCAGAGGGCCCACCGGGGAGCTGTTTTTT
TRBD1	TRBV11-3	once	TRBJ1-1	CASSSWDRESEAFF	TGTGCCAGCAGCTCCTGGGACAGGGAATCTGAAGCTTTCTTT
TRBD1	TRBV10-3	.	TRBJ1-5	CAISESGGDRGLGSNQPQHF	TGTGCCATCAGTGAGTCGGGTGGGGACAGGGGGCTCGGTAGCAATCAGCCCCAGCATTTT
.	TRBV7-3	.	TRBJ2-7	CASSLRGGSGEQYF	TGTGCCAGCAGCTTACGTGGGGGGAGCGGCGAGCAGTACTTC
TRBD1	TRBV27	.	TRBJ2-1	CASSLGQVLNEQFF	TGTGCCAGCAGTTTAGGACAGGTGCTCAATGAGCAGTTCTTC
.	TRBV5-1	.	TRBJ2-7	CASSLAGLTYEQYF	TGCGCCAGCAGCTTGGCAGGCTTAACCTACGAGCAGTACTTC
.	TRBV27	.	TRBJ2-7	CASSLDRRAVEYF	TGTGCCAGCAGTTTAGATCGGCGGGCCGTCGAGTACTTC
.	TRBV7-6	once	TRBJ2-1	CASSLGIYNEQFF	TGTGCCAGCAGCTTGGGTATCTACAATGAGCAGTTCTTC
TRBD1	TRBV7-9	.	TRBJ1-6	CASSLRTGSIYNSPLHF	TGTGCCAGCAGCTTAAGGACAGGGAGTATTTATAATTCACCCCTCCACTTT
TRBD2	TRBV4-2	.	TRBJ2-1	CASSQTGTRGSRAYNEQFF	TGTGCCAGCAGCCAGACCGGGACTAGAGGTTCGAGGGCCTACAATGAGCAGTTCTTC
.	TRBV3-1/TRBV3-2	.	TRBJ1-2	CASSQVWVGYGYTF	TGTGCCAGCAGCCAAGTTTGGGTCGGCTATGGCTACACCTTC
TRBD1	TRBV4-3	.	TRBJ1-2	CASSRTGVASGYTF	TGCGCCAGCAGCCGAACAGGGGTGGCCTCTGGCTACACCTTC
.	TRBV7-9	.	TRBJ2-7	CASSLGADDEQYF	TGTGCCAGCAGCTTAGGAGCCGACGACGAGCAGTACTTC
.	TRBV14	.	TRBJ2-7	CASSHGLSYEQYF	TGTGCCAGCAGCCATGGACTAAGCTACGAGCAGTACTTC
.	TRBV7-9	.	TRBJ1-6	CASRPDNSPLHF	TGTGCCAGCAGGCCGGATAATTCACCCCTCCACTTT
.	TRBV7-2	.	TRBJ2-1	CASSPGPGDPRVNEQFF	TGTGCCAGCAGCCCGGGACCCGGGGACCCTAGAGTCAATGAGCAGTTCTTC
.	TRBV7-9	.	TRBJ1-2	CASSIRDGNYGYTF	TGTGCCAGCAGCATCCGGGACGGAAACTATGGCTACACCTTC
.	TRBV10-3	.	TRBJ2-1	CAISARTIDNEQFF	TGTGCCATCAGTGCCCGGACTATTGACAATGAGCAGTTCTTC
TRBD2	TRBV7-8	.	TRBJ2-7	CASSLAFESGVRYEQYF	TGTGCCAGCAGCTTAGCGTTTGAGAGCGGGGTGAGGTACGAGCAGTACTTC
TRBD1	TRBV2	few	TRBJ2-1	CASSGTGEDGRFF	TGTGCCAGCAGCGGGACAGGGGAGGACGGTCGGTTCTTC
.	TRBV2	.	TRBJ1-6	CASRITRGPLHF	TGTGCCAGCAGGATAACGCGTGGACCCCTCCACTTT
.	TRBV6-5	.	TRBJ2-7	CASSPRRAYEQYF	TGTGCCAGCAGTCCTCGACGGGCCTACGAGCAGTACTTC
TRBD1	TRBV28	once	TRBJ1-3	CASSQTLTGSGNTIYF	TGTGCCAGCAGCCAAACATTGACAGGGAGTGGAAACACCATATATTTT
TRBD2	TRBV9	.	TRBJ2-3	CASSVGSGSTDTQYF	TGTGCCAGCAGCGTAGGTAGCGGGAGCACAGATACGCAGTATTTT
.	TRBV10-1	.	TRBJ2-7	CASSRTATYEQYF	TGCGCCAGCAGCCGGACAGCTACCTACGAGCAGTACTTC
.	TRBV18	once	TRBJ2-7	CASSPLQGLYEQYF	TGTGCCAGCTCACCACTCCAGGGGCTCTACGAGCAGTACTTC
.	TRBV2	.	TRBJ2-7	CASSVTSYEQYF	TGTGCCAGCAGTGTGACTTCCTACGAGCAGTACTTC
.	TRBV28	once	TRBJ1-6	CASRLQGLTYNSPLHF	TGTGCCAGCAGGTTACAGGGTTTGACCTATAATTCACCCCTCCACTTT
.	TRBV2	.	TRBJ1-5	CASTRTTNQPQHF	TGTGCCAGCACCCGGACTACCAATCAGCCCCAGCATTTT
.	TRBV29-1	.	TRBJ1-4	CSPSDPTNEKLFF	TGCAGCCCTTCGGATCCCACTAATGAAAAACTGTTTTTT
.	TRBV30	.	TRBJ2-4	CAWSGGGSKNIQYF	TGTGCCTGGAGTGGAGGGGGTTCAAAAAACATTCAGTACTTC
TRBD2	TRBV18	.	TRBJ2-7	CASSPSLAGPVEQYF	TGTGCCAGCTCACCAAGTCTAGCGGGACCTGTCGAGCAGTACTTC
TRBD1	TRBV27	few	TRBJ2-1	CASSAHTGTGFYNEQFF	TGTGCCAGCAGTGCCCATACCGGGACAGGGTTCTACAATGAGCAGTTCTTC
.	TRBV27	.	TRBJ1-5	CAVGDQPQHF	TGTGCCGTCGGTGATCAGCCCCAGCATTTT
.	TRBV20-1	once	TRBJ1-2	CSGDNYGYTF	TGCAGTGGGGATAACTATGGCTACACCTTC
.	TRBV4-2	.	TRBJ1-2	CASSQGSSGYTF	TGTGCCAGCAGCCAAGGGTCATCCGGCTACACCTTC
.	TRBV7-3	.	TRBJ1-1	CASSPQPGAEAFF	TGTGCCAGCAGCCCCCAGCCGGGCGCTGAAGCTTTCTTT
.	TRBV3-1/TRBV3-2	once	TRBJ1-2	CASSLLGEDYGYTF	TGTGCCAGCAGCCTGCTAGGGGAGGACTATGGCTACACCTTC
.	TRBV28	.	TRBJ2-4	CASSSTDHGRKNIQYF	TGTGCCAGCAGTTCCACCGATCACGGACGGAAAAACATTCAGTACTTC
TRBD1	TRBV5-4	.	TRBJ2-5	CASSARAGGRETQYF	TGTGCCAGCAGCGCACGGGCAGGGGGCAGGGAGACCCAGTACTTC
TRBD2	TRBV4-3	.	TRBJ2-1	CASSQDLASGGGEQFF	TGCGCCAGCAGCCAAGATTTGGCTAGCGGGGGTGGTGAGCAGTTCTTC
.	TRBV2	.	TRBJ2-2	CASSETTTGELFF	TGTGCCAGCAGTGAAACGACCACCGGGGAGCTGTTTTTT